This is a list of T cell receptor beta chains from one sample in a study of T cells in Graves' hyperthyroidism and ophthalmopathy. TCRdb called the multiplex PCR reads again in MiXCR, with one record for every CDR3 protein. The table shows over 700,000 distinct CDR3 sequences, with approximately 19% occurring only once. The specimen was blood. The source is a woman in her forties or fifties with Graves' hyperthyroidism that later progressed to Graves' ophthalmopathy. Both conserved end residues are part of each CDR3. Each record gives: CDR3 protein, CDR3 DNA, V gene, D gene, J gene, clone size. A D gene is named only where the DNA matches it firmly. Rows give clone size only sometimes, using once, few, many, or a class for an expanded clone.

CASSLGQSLETQYF TGTGCCAGCAGCCTCGGACAGAGCCTCGAGACCCAGTACTTC TRBV12-3/TRBV12-4 NA TRBJ2-5 many
CASSFQAPEATEAFF TGCGCCAGCAGCTTTCAGGCCCCAGAGGCCACTGAAGCTTTCTTT TRBV5-1 NA TRBJ1-1 many
CASSLPPGGEFF TGTGCCAGCAGTCTTCCCCCCGGGGGAGAGTTCTTC TRBV27 NA TRBJ2-1 NA
CASSRQPQHF TGTGCCAGCAGCCGTCAGCCCCAGCATTTT TRBV11-3 NA TRBJ1-5 NA
CASSDDRVRGETEAFF TGTGCCAGCAGTGATGACAGGGTAAGGGGAGAGACTGAAGCTTTCTTT TRBV6-1 TRBD1 TRBJ1-1 many
CAWARGQTYGYTF TGTGCCTGGGCCCGAGGGCAGACCTATGGCTACACCTTC TRBV30 NA TRBJ1-2 many
CASTPGGVTEAFF TGTGCCAGCACCCCAGGGGGCGTCACTGAAGCTTTCTTT TRBV2 TRBD1 TRBJ1-1 many
CASSAGGLARNTQYF TGTGCCAGCAGCGCCGGGGGGCTAGCGAGGAATACGCAGTATTTT TRBV9 NA TRBJ2-3 NA
CASSPQGPGANVLTF TGTGCCAGTAGTCCGCAAGGTCCTGGGGCCAACGTCCTGACTTTC TRBV19 NA TRBJ2-6 many
CSAPRTGDTYEQYF TGCAGTGCACCTCGGACAGGGGACACCTACGAGCAGTACTTC TRBV20-1 TRBD1 TRBJ2-7 many
CAWSPDRGVYNEQFF TGTGCCTGGAGTCCCGACAGGGGAGTGTACAATGAGCAGTTCTTC TRBV30 TRBD1 TRBJ2-1 many
CASNQIRTKTNSEKLFF TGTGCCAGCAACCAAATCCGGACAAAAACGAACTCTGAAAAACTGTTTTTT TRBV3-1 NA TRBJ1-4 NA
CASSQDVSSGQETQYF TGTGCCAGCAGCCAAGATGTGTCTAGCGGACAAGAGACCCAGTACTTC TRBV3-1 TRBD2 TRBJ2-5 many
CASSVDPEAYEQYF TGTGCCAGCAGCGTTGATCCGGAGGCCTACGAGCAGTACTTC TRBV9 NA TRBJ2-7 NA
CASSYGSEQYF TGTGCCAGCAGTTACGGAAGCGAGCAGTACTTC TRBV6-2/TRBV6-3 NA TRBJ2-7 few
CAISADLGGNTIYF TGTGCCATCAGTGCAGATCTCGGTGGAAACACCATATATTTT TRBV10-3 NA TRBJ1-3 NA
CASSVMNTEAFF TGTGCCAGCAGCGTAATGAACACTGAAGCTTTCTTT TRBV7-8 NA TRBJ1-1 many
CASSPGQGASNQPQHF TGCGCCAGCAGCCCGGGACAGGGGGCGAGCAATCAGCCCCAGCATTTT TRBV4-1 TRBD1 TRBJ1-5 NA
CASSTRPAGYTF TGTGCCAGCAGCACCCGACCGGCTGGCTACACCTTC TRBV5-5 NA TRBJ1-2 NA
CASSEGGRPTYEQYF TGTGCCAGCAGTGAGGGGGGGCGACCCACCTACGAGCAGTACTTC TRBV2 NA TRBJ2-7 many
CASSQGPGTGRYNEQFF TGTGCCAGCAGCCAAGGACCCGGGACAGGGCGCTACAATGAGCAGTTCTTC TRBV3-1 TRBD1 TRBJ2-1 many
CASSLNPGQENYGYTF TGTGCCAGCAGCTTAAACCCGGGACAGGAGAACTATGGCTACACCTTC TRBV11-2 TRBD1 TRBJ1-2 many
CASSSTAKGQGATNYGYTF TGTGCCAGCAGTTCGACCGCAAAGGGACAGGGGGCGACGAACTATGGCTACACCTTC TRBV12-3/TRBV12-4 TRBD1 TRBJ1-2 many
CASSEVRKNGYTF TGTGCCAGCAGTGAAGTCCGGAAGAATGGCTACACCTTC TRBV6-1 NA TRBJ1-2 NA
CASSRRPEETQYF TGTGCCAGCAGTCGTCGCCCGGAAGAGACCCAGTACTTC TRBV27 NA TRBJ2-5 few
CASSLGQVGTEAFF TGCGCCAGCAGCTTGGGACAGGTTGGGACTGAAGCTTTCTTT TRBV5-1 NA TRBJ1-1 many
CAWSATSGGASNTGELFF TGTGCCTGGAGTGCGACTAGCGGGGGGGCTTCGAACACCGGGGAGCTGTTTTTT TRBV30 TRBD2 TRBJ2-2 NA
CASSSAGYLNTEAFF TGTGCCAGCAGCTCGGCCGGCTACTTGAACACTGAAGCTTTCTTT TRBV11-2 NA TRBJ1-1 many
CASSSGFRGTDTQYF TGTGCCAGCAGTTCTGGGTTTAGGGGCACAGATACGCAGTATTTT TRBV2 NA TRBJ2-3 many
CASRKVGGIEQFF TGTGCCAGCAGGAAAGTTGGCGGAATTGAGCAGTTCTTC TRBV2 NA TRBJ2-1 NA
CASNPSGTGGTDTQYF TGTGCCAGCAACCCTTCCGGGACAGGGGGCACAGATACGCAGTATTTT TRBV9 TRBD1 TRBJ2-3 many
CSALSRSPYGYTF TGCAGTGCCTTAAGCAGGAGCCCCTATGGCTACACCTTC TRBV20-1 NA TRBJ1-2 many
CAAGGGTSYEQYF TGTGCCGCAGGAGGGGGGACTTCCTACGAGCAGTACTTC TRBV15 NA TRBJ2-7 once
CSASLPLQGFATEAFF TGCAGTGCTAGCCTTCCGCTTCAGGGCTTCGCCACTGAAGCTTTCTTT TRBV20-1 NA TRBJ1-1 NA
CASSLGENTHEQFF TGTGCCAGCAGCTTAGGGGAAAATACCCATGAGCAGTTCTTC TRBV7-6 NA TRBJ2-1 NA
CASSGRGTGADEQYF TGTGCCAGCAGTGGAAGGGGTACAGGGGCGGACGAGCAGTACTTC TRBV12-3/TRBV12-4 TRBD1 TRBJ2-7 NA
CATQPGARYYEQYF TGTGCCACCCAGCCGGGGGCCAGATACTACGAGCAGTACTTC TRBV11-2 NA TRBJ2-7 many
CATSDPDLSYEQYF TGTGCCACCAGTGACCCCGACTTGTCCTACGAGCAGTACTTC TRBV24-1 NA TRBJ2-7 NA
CASSQRQGSIGYTF TGTGCCAGTAGCCAACGACAGGGTAGTATTGGCTACACCTTC TRBV19 TRBD1 TRBJ1-2 few
CASRTDTLYGYTF TGTGCCAGCAGGACGGACACGCTCTATGGCTACACCTTC TRBV25-1 NA TRBJ1-2 few
CSVEELLNYGYTF TGCAGCGTTGAAGAATTATTAAACTATGGCTACACCTTC TRBV29-1 NA TRBJ1-2 NA
CSASGIRGRRETQYF TGCAGTGCATCGGGAATCAGGGGAAGGAGGGAGACCCAGTACTTC TRBV20-1 NA TRBJ2-5 many